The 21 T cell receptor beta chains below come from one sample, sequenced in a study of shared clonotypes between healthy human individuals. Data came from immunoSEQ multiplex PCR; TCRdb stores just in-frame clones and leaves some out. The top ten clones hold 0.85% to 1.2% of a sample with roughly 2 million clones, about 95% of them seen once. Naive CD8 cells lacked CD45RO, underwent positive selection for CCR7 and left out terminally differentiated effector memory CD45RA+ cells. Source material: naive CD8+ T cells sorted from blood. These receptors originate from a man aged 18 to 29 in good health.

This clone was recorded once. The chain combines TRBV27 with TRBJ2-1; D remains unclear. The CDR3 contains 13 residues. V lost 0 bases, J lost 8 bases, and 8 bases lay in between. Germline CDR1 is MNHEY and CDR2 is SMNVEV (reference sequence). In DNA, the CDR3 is TGTGCCAGCAGTTTATCAGGTGAGGATGAGCAGTTCTTC. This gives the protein CASSLSGEDEQFF.

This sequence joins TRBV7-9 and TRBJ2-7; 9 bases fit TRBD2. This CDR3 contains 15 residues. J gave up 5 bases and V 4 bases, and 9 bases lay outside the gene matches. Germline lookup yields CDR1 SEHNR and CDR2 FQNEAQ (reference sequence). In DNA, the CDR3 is TGTGCCAGCAGCTCCTCTAGCGGGACGGCGGACGAGCAGTACTTC. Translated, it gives CASSSSSGTADEQYF.

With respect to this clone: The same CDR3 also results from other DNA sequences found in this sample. The CDR3 reads CASSIDLDSNQPQHF. For the CDR3, the DNA is TGTGCCAGTAGTATAGATCTGGATAGCAATCAGCCCCAGCATTTT. This chain links TRBV19 with TRBJ1-5; the D is unclear. Trimming shortened V by 0 bases and J by 0 bases, and 6 bases separated the two germline ends. Germline V CDR1 and CDR2: LNHDA, SQIVND (reference sequence). The CDR3 sequence is 15 residues long.

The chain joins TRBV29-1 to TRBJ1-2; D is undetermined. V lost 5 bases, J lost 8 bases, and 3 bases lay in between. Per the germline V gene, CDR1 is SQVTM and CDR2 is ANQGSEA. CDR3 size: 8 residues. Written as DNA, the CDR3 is TGCAGCGTTATGGGCTACACCTTC. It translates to CSVMGYTF.

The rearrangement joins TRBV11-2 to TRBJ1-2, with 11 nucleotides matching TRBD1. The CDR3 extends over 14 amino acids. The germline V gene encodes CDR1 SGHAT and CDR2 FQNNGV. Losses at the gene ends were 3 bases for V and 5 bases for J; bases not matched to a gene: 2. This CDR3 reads CASSFGTGGYGYTF. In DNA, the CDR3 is TGTGCCAGCAGCTTCGGGACAGGGGGATATGGCTACACCTTC.

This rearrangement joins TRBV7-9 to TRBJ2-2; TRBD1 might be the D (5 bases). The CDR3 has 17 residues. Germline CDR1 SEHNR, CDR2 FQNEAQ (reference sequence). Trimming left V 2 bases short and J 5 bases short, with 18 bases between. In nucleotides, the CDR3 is TGTGCCAGCAGCTTACCGGGCAGGGATGTATGGACCGGGGAGCTGTTTTTT. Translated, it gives CASSLPGRDVWTGELFF.

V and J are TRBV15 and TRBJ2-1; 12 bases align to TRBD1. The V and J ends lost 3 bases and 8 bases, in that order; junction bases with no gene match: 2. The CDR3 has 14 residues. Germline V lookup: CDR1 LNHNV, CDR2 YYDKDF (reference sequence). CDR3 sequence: CATSRGQGADEQFF. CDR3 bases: TGTGCCACCAGCAGGGGACAGGGGGCCGATGAGCAGTTCTTC.

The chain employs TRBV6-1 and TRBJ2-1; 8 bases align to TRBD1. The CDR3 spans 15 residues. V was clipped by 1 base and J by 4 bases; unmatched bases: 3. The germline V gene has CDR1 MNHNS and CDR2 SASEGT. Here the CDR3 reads CASSEEDRVYNEQFF. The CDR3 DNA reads TGTGCCAGCAGTGAAGAGGACAGGGTATACAATGAGCAGTTCTTC.

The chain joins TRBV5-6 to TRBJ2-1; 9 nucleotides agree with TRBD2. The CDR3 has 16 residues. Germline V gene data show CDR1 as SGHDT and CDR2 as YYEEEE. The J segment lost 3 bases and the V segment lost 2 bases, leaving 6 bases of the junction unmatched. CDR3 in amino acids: CASSLFASGIYNEQFF. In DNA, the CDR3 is TGTGCCAGCAGCTTATTCGCTAGCGGGATCTACAATGAGCAGTTCTTC.

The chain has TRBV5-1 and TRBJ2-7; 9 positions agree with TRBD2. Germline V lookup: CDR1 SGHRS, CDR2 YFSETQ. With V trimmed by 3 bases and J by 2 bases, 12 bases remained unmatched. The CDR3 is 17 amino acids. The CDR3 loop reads CASSSDSAGGVAYEQYF. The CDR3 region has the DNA TGCGCCAGCAGCTCTGACTCGGCGGGAGGGGTAGCCTACGAGCAGTACTTC.

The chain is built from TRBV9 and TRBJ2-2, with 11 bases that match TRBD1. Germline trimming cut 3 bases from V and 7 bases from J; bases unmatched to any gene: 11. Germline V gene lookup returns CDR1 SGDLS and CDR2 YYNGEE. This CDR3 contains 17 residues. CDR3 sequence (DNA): TGTGCCAGCAGCGCCAACCCGGGACAGGGGGACGTCGGGGAGCTGTTTTTT. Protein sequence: CASSANPGQGDVGELFF.

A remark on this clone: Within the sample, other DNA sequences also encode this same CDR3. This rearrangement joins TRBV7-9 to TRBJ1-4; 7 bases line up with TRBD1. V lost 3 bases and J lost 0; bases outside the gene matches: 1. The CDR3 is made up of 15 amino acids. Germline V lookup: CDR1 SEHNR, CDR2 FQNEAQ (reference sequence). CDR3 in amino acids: CASSLTGSTNEKLFF. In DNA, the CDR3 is TGTGCCAGCAGCTTGACAGGGTCAACTAATGAAAAACTGTTTTTT.

The DNA for the CDR3 is TGTGCCAGCAGCTTTCGACAGGGAACAGATACGCAGTATTTT. It is translated as CASSFRQGTDTQYF. The chain uses TRBV7-3 and TRBJ2-3; 7 bases fit TRBD1. The CDR3 sequence is 14 residues long. CDR1 is SGHTA and CDR2 is FQGTGA in the germline V gene. Trimming took 3 bases from V and 3 from J; bases not matched to a gene: 3.

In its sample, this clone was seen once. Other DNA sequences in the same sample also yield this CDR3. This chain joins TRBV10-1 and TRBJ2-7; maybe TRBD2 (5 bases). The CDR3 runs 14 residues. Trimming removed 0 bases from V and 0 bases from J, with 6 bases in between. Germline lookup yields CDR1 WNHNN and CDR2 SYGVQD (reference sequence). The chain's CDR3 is CASSESRDSYEQYF. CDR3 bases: TGCGCCAGCAGTGAGTCGAGGGACTCCTACGAGCAGTACTTC.

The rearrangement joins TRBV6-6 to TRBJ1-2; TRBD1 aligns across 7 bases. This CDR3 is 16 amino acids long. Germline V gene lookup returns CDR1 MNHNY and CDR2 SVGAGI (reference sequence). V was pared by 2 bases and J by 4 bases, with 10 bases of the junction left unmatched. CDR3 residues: CASSYEGTAYTYGYTF. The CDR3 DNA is TGTGCCAGCAGTTACGAGGGGACAGCTTATACCTATGGCTACACCTTC.

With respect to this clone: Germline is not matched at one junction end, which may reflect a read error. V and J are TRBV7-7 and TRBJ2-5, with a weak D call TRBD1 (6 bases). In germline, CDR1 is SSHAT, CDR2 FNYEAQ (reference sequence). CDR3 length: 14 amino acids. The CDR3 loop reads CASSQTGTGETQYF. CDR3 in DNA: TGTGCTAGCAGCCAAACAGGGACCGGGGAGACCCAGTACTTC.

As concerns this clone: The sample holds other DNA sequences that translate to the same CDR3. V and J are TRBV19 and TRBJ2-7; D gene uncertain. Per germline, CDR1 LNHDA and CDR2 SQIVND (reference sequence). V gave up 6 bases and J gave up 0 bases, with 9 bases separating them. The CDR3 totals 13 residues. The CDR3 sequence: CASSPAASYEQYF. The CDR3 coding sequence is TGTGCCAGTAGCCCCGCGGCCTCCTACGAGCAGTACTTC.

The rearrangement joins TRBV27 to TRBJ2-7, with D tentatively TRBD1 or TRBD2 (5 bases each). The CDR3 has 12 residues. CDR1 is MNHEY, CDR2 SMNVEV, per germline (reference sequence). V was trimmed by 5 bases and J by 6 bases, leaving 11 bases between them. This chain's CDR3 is CASSMPGLEQYF. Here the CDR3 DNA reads TGTGCCAGCAGTATGCCGGGGCTCGAGCAGTACTTC.

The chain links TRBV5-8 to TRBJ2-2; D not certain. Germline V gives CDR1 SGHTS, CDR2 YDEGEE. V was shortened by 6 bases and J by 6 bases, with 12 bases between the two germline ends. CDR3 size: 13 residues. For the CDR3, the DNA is TGTGCCAGCATTCGGTATTCGCCCGGGGAGCTGTTTTTT. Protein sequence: CASIRYSPGELFF.

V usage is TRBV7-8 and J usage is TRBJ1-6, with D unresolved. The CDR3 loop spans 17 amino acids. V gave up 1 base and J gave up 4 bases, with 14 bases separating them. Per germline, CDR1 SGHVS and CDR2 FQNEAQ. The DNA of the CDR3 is TGTGCCAGCAGCTTAGGCTCAGGAGGGAGATATAATTCACCCCTCCACTTT. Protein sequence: CASSLGSGGRYNSPLHF.

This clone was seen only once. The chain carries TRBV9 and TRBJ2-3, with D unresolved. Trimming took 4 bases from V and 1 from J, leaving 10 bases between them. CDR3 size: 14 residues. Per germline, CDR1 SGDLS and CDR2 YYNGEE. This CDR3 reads CASSLEIRTDTQYF. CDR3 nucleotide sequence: TGTGCCAGCAGCTTAGAAATTCGCACAGATACGCAGTATTTT.